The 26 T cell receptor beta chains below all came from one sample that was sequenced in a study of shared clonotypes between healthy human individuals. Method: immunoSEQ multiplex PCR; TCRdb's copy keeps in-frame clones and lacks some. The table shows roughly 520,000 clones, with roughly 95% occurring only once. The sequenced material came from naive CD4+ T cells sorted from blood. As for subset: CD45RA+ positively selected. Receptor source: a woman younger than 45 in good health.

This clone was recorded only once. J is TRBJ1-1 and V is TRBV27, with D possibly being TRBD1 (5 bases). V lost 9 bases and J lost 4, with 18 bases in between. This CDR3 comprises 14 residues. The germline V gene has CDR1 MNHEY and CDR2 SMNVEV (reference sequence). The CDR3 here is CASCSPREPTEAFF. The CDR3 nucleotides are TGTGCCAGTTGTTCCCCCAGGGAACCCACTGAAGCTTTCTTT.

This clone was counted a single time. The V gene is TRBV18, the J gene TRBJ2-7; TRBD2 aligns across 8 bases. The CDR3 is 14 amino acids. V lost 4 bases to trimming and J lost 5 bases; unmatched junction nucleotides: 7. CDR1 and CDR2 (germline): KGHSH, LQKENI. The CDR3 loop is CASSQAGVENEQYF. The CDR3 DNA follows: TGTGCCAGCTCACAAGCGGGAGTAGAAAACGAGCAGTACTTC.

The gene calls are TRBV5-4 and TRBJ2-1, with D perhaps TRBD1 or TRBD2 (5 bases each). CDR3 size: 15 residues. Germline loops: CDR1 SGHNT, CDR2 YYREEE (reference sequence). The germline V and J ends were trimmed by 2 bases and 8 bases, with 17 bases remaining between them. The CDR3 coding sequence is TGTGCCAGCAGCTTACGAACTAGAGGGGTCGATGAGCAGTTCTTC. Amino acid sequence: CASSLRTRGVDEQFF.

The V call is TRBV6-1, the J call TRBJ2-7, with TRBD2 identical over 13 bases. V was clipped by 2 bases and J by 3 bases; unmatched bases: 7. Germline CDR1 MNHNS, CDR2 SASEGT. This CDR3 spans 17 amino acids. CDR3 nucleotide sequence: TGTGCCAGCAGTGAAATACGCCGACTAGCGGGAGGCTACGAGCAGTACTTC. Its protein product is CASSEIRRLAGGYEQYF.

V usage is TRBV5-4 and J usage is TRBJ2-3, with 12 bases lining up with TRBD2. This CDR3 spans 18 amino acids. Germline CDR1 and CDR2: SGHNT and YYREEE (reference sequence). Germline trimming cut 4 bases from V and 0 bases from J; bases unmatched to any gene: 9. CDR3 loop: CASSRIWTSGISTDTQYF. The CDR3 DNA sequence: TGTGCCAGCAGCCGCATTTGGACTAGCGGGATCAGCACAGATACGCAGTATTTT.

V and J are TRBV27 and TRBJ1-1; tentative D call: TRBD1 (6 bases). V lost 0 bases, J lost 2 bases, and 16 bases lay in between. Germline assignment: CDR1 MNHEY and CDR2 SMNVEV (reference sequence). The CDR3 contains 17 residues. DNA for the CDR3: TGTGCCAGCAGTTTATCCATTGGGTGGGGGGCAAACACTGAAGCTTTCTTT. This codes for CASSLSIGWGANTEAFF.

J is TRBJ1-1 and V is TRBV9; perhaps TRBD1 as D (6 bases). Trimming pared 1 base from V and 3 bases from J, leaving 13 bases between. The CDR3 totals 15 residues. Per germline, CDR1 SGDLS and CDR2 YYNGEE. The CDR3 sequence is CASSVLGYRDTEAFF. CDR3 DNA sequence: TGTGCCAGCAGCGTATTGGGGTACAGGGACACTGAAGCTTTCTTT.

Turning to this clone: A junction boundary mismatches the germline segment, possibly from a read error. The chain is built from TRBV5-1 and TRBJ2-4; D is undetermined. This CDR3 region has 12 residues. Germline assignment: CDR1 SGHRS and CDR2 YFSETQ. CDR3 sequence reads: CASSLTKDIQYF. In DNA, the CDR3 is TGCGCCAGCAGCTTGACCAAAGACATTCAGTACTTC.

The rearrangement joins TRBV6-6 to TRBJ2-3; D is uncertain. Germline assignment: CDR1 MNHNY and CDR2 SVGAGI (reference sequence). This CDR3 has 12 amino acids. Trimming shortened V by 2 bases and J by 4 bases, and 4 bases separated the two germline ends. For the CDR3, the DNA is TGTGCCAGCAGTTACGCAGCAGATACGCAGTATTTT. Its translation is CASSYAADTQYF.

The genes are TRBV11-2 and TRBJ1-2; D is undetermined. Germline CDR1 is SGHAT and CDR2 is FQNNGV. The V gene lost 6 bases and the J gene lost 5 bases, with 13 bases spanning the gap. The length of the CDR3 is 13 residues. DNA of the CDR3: TGTGCCAGCAGTTGGACGGCGCTTTATGGCTACACCTTC. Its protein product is CASSWTALYGYTF.

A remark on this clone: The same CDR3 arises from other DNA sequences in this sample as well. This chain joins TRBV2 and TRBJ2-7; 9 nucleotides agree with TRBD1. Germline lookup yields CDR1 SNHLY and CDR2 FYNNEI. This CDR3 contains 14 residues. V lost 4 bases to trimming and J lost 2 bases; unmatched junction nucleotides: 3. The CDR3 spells CASSVGQGTYEQYF. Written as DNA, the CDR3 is TGTGCCAGCAGTGTGGGACAGGGTACCTACGAGCAGTACTTC.

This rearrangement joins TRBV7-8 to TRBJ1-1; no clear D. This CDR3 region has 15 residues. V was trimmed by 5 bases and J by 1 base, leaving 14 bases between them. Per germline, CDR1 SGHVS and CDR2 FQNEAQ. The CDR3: CASSPGFQANTEAFF. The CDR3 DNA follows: TGTGCCAGCAGCCCAGGATTTCAGGCGAACACTGAAGCTTTCTTT.

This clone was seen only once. The chain's CDR3 is CASSKNSETQYF. In DNA, the CDR3 is TGTGCCAGCAGCAAAAATTCGGAGACCCAGTACTTC. This rearrangement joins TRBV7-2 to TRBJ2-5; D remains unclear. CDR1 is SGHTA and CDR2 is FQGNSA in the germline V gene. This CDR3 is built from 12 residues. V lost 5 bases and J lost 5, with 9 bases in between. Full variable domain (remainder filled in from reference TRBV7-2 and TRBJ2-5): GAGVSQSPSNKVTEKGKDVELRCDPISGHTALYWYRQSLGQGLEFLIYFQGNSAPDKSGLPSDRFSAERTGGSVSTLTIQRTQQEDSAVYLCASSKNSETQYFGPGTRLLVL.

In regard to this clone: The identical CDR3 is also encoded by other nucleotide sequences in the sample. CDR3 DNA: TGTGCCAGCTCACCCTTGGGGGACACTGAAGCTTTCTTT. This sequence encodes CASSPLGDTEAFF. The chain links TRBV18 to TRBJ1-1; D might be TRBD1 (5 bases). The germline V gene encodes CDR1 KGHSH and CDR2 LQKENI. The CDR3 runs 13 residues. The V end was cut by 3 bases, the J end by 3 bases, with 8 bases between.

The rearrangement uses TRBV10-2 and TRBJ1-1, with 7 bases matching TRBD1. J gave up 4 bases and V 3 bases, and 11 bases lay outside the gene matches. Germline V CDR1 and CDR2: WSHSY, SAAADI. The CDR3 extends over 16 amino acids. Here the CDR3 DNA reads TGCGCCAGCAGTGACGTTACGACAGGGCTGAGCACTGAAGCTTTCTTT. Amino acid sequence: CASSDVTTGLSTEAFF.

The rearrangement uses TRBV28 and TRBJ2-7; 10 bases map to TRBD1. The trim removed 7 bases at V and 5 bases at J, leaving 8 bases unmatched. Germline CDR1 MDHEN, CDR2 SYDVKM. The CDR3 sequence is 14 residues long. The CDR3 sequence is CASILGQGFDEQYF. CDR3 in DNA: TGTGCCAGCATATTGGGACAGGGGTTCGACGAGCAGTACTTC.

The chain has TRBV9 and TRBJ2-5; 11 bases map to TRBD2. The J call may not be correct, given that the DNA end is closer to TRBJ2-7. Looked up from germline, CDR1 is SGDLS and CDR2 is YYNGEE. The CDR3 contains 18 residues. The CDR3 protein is CASSVGGLWASGRSEQYF. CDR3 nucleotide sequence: TGTGCCAGCAGCGTAGGGGGCCTTTGGGCTAGCGGGAGGTCCGAGCAGTACTTC.

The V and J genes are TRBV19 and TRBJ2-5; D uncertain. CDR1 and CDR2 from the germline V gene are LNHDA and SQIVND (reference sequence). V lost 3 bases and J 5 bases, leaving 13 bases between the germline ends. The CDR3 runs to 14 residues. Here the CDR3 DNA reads TGTGCCAGTAGTATTCGGGCCACCGAGGAGACCCAGTACTTC. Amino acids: CASSIRATEETQYF.

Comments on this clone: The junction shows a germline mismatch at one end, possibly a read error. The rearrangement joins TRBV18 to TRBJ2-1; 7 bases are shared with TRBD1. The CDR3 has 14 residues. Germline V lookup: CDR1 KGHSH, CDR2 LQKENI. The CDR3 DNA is TGTGCCAGCTCACCTCTCGCAACAGGGGAAGAGACGATCTTC. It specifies CASSPLATGEETIF.

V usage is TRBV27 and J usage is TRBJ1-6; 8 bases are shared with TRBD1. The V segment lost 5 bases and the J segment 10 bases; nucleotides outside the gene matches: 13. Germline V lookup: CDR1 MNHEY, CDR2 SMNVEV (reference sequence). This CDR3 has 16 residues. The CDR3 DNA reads TGTGCCAGCAGTGCCGGACAGGGAAGGGGAGGATCACCCCTCCACTTT. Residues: CASSAGQGRGGSPLHF.

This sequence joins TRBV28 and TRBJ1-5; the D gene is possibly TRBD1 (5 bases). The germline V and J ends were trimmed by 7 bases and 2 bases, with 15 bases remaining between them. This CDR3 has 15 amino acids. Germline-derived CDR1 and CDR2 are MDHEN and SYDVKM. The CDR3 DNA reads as TGTGCCAGCACCTATGAGAGGGGAGGCAATCAGCCCCAGCATTTT. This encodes CASTYERGGNQPQHF.

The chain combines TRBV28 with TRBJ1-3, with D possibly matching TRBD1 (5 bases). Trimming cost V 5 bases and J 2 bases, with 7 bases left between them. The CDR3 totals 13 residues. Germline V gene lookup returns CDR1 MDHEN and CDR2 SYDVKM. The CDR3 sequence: CASSPGTGNTIYF. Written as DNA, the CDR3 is TGTGCCAGCAGTCCAGGGACTGGAAACACCATATATTTT.

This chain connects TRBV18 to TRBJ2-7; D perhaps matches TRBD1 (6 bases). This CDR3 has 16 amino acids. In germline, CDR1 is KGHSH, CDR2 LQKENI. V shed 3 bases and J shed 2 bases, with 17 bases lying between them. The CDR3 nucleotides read TGTGCCAGCTCACCTATGGGGGCGGCCAATACCTACGAGCAGTACTTC. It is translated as CASSPMGAANTYEQYF.

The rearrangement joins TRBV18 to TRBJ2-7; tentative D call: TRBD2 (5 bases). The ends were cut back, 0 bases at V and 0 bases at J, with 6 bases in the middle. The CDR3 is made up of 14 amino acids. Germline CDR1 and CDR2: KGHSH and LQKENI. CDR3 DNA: TGTGCCAGCTCACCACCGGGGAGCTCCTACGAGCAGTACTTC. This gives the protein CASSPPGSSYEQYF.

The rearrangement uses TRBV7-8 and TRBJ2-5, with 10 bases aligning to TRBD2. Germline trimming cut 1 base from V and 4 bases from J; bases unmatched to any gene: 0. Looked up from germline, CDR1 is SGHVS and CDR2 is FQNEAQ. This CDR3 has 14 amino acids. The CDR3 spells CASSLGTSGETQYF. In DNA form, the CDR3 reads TGTGCCAGCAGCTTAGGGACTAGCGGAGAGACCCAGTACTTC.

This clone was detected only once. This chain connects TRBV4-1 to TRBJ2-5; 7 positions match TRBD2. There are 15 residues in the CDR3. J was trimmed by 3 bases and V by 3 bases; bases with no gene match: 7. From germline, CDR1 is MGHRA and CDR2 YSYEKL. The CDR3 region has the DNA TGCGCCAGCAGCCAGCGGGGGACTGCGGAAGAGACCCAGTACTTC. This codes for CASSQRGTAEETQYF.